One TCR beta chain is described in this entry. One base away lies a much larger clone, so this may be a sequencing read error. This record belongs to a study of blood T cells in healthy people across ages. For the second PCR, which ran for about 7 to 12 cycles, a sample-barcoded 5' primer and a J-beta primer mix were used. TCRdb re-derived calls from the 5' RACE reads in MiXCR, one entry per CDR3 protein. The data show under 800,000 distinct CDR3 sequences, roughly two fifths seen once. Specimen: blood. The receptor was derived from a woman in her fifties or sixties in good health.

The CDR3 reads CASSCTGSPGETQYF. The CDR3, as DNA: TGTGCCAGCAGTTGCACCGGGTCCCCGGGAGAGACCCAGTACTTC. The chain uses TRBV12-3 or TRBV12-4 and TRBJ2-5; no firm D call. The CDR3 has 15 amino acids. V gave up 4 bases and J gave up 4 bases, with 16 bases separating them.